This is a list of T cell receptor beta chains from one sample in a study of T cells in Graves' hyperthyroidism and ophthalmopathy. TCRdb ran MiXCR on the multiplex PCR reads and lists one entry per CDR3 protein. Here the sample spans fewer than 550,000 distinct CDR3 sequences, 15% to 18% being singletons. Sample: blood. The receptors originated from a woman aged 18 to 35 with Graves' hyperthyroidism. The CDR3 runs from the conserved cysteine through the conserved F or W. D genes are given only for firm matches. A row's size may be missing; if present it is once, few, many or a size class.

J,D,V,size,CDR3,DNA
TRBJ2-7,-,TRBV20-1,many,CSARGEYEQYF,TGCAGTGCTAGGGGCGAATACGAGCAGTACTTC
TRBJ1-2,TRBD1,TRBV5-6,-,CASSIGQGESYGYTF,TGTGCCAGCAGCATCGGACAGGGGGAAAGCTATGGCTACACCTTC
TRBJ1-2,TRBD1,TRBV10-3,few,CAIRADRTNYGYTF,TGTGCCATCAGGGCGGACAGGACTAACTATGGCTACACCTTC
TRBJ1-1,-,TRBV4-2,-,CASSQVGQGNTEAFF,TGTGCCAGCAGCCAAGTCGGTCAGGGAAACACTGAAGCTTTCTTT
TRBJ1-6,TRBD1,TRBV10-3,-,CAIQRQGDSPLHF,TGTGCCATACAGAGACAGGGGGATTCACCCCTCCACTTT
TRBJ2-7,-,TRBV28,many,CASSIGGTGAYEQYF,TGTGCCAGCAGCATTGGGGGGACGGGAGCCTACGAGCAGTACTTC
TRBJ2-7,-,TRBV6-1,many,CASGEYLAYEQYF,TGTGCCAGCGGTGAATATTTAGCCTACGAGCAGTACTTC
TRBJ1-1,TRBD1,TRBV27,many,CASSSRGTNTEAFF,TGTGCCAGCAGTTCCAGGGGGACGAACACTGAAGCTTTCTTT
TRBJ1-4,-,TRBV27,few,CASSLQGRREKLFF,TGTGCCAGCAGCCTACAGGGTAGGCGCGAAAAACTGTTTTTT
TRBJ1-6,TRBD1,TRBV5-4,-,CASSLGKQGAGSPLHF,TGTGCCAGCAGCTTGGGGAAACAGGGGGCTGGTTCACCCCTCCACTTT
TRBJ2-2,TRBD2,TRBV27,many,CACQQSITSGNTGELFF,TGTGCCTGCCAGCAATCCATAACTAGCGGGAACACCGGGGAGCTGTTTTTT
TRBJ2-1,TRBD2,TRBV20-1,few,CSARERSGGAYNEQFF,TGCAGTGCTAGAGAAAGGAGCGGGGGGGCGTACAATGAGCAGTTCTTC
TRBJ2-3,-,TRBV5-6,few,CASRDSESRPDYRGRSFADTQYF,TGTGCCAGCAGAGACAGTGAAAGCCGGCCAGATTACCGGGGTCGCTCCTTCGCAGATACGCAGTATTTT
TRBJ2-7,-,TRBV20-1,-,CSARSPSDYEQYF,TGCAGTGCTAGAAGTCCTAGCGACTACGAGCAGTACTTC
TRBJ2-1,TRBD2,TRBV11-2,many,CASSAGGLAGGSYNEQFF,TGTGCCAGCAGCGCGGGGGGACTAGCGGGAGGCTCCTACAATGAGCAGTTCTTC
TRBJ1-5,-,TRBV5-6,many,CASSFSGNGQPQHF,TGTGCCAGCAGCTTTTCAGGGAATGGACAGCCCCAGCATTTT
TRBJ1-1,-,TRBV12-3/TRBV12-4,-,CASSSGKGTLMNTEAFF,TGTGCCAGCAGTTCCGGAAAGGGAACACTCATGAACACTGAAGCTTTCTTT
TRBJ2-2,TRBD2,TRBV20-1,few,CSANPLLAGSHTGELFF,TGCAGTGCGAATCCCTTACTAGCGGGATCCCACACCGGGGAGCTGTTTTTT
TRBJ1-2,-,TRBV24-1,many,CATSDRSRNYGYTF,TGTGCCACCAGTGATCGGTCGCGGAACTATGGCTACACCTTC
TRBJ2-3,-,TRBV20-1,many,CSARDGNAADTQYF,TGCAGTGCTAGAGACGGAAACGCCGCAGATACGCAGTATTTT
TRBJ2-1,TRBD2,TRBV3-1,few,CASSQTSGGGHYNEQFF,TGTGCCAGCAGCCAAACTAGCGGGGGCGGTCACTACAATGAGCAGTTCTTC
TRBJ1-2,-,TRBV20-1,many,CSTPRANYGYTF,TGCAGTACCCCAAGGGCTAACTATGGCTACACCTTC
TRBJ1-4,-,TRBV7-9,-,CASGTDNEKLFF,TGTGCCTCCGGGACGGATAATGAAAAACTGTTTTTT
TRBJ1-1,-,TRBV12-3/TRBV12-4,many,CASSRFPLGMNTEAFF,TGTGCCAGCAGTCGCTTCCCCTTAGGAATGAACACTGAAGCTTTCTTT
TRBJ2-1,TRBD2,TRBV27,few,CASQVLGLASHNEQFF,TGTGCCAGCCAAGTTTTGGGACTAGCGAGCCACAATGAGCAGTTCTTC
TRBJ2-3,-,TRBV10-1,few,CASSDRITDTQYF,TGCGCCAGCAGTGACAGGATCACAGATACGCAGTATTTT
TRBJ1-2,TRBD1,TRBV11-2,many,CASSLEDRVGGYTF,TGTGCCAGCAGCTTAGAGGACAGGGTAGGAGGCTACACCTTC
TRBJ2-7,-,TRBV12-3/TRBV12-4,many,CASSFSSGTYEQYF,TGTGCCAGCAGTTTCTCGTCAGGGACCTACGAGCAGTACTTC
TRBJ2-1,-,TRBV20-1,many,CSAIVRVWGSEQFF,TGCAGTGCTATCGTACGGGTGTGGGGTAGTGAGCAGTTCTTC
TRBJ2-7,TRBD2,TRBV5-6,many,CASSFPGGAFGEQYF,TGTGCCAGCAGCTTCCCGGGGGGTGCATTTGGCGAGCAGTACTTC
TRBJ2-7,-,TRBV5-1,few,CASRRGEVSYEQYF,TGCGCCAGCAGAAGAGGGGAAGTCTCCTACGAGCAGTACTTC
TRBJ1-1,-,TRBV14,-,CASSQEGRSEAFF,TGTGCCAGCAGCCAAGAAGGTAGGAGTGAAGCTTTCTTT
TRBJ2-7,-,TRBV28,many,CASTGQISYEQYF,TGTGCCAGCACCGGACAGATTTCCTACGAGCAGTACTTC
TRBJ1-3,-,TRBV12-3/TRBV12-4,few,CASSLTVRVTGNTIYF,TGTGCCAGCAGTTTAACGGTACGGGTAACTGGAAACACCATATATTTT
TRBJ1-1,-,TRBV20-1,many,CSAVIREYTEAFF,TGCAGTGCTGTTATCAGGGAATATACTGAAGCTTTCTTT
TRBJ2-7,TRBD1,TRBV20-1,many,CSARWRTGEISEQYF,TGCAGTGCTAGATGGAGGACAGGGGAAATCAGCGAGCAGTACTTC
TRBJ2-7,TRBD2,TRBV7-3,many,CASSLTTAGDEQYF,TGTGCCAGCAGCTTAACGACGGCGGGGGACGAGCAGTACTTC
TRBJ1-6,-,TRBV27,few,CASSLAGFGNSPLHF,TGTGCCAGCAGTTTAGCAGGGTTCGGAAATTCACCCCTCCACTTT
TRBJ1-3,-,TRBV12-3/TRBV12-4,many,CASSGEELGNTIYF,TGTGCCAGCAGTGGAGAGGAACTCGGAAACACCATATATTTT
TRBJ2-7,TRBD1,TRBV6-2/TRBV6-3,many,CASSSATGTPYEQYF,TGTGCCAGCAGTTCCGCGACAGGGACGCCCTACGAGCAGTACTTC
TRBJ1-1,-,TRBV5-1,-,CASSLARHMNTEAFF,TGCGCCAGCAGCTTGGCCCGGCACATGAACACTGAAGCTTTCTTT
TRBJ1-1,-,TRBV7-7,many,CASSLGRNTEAFF,TGTGCCAGCAGTTTAGGGAGGAACACTGAAGCTTTCTTT
TRBJ2-1,TRBD2,TRBV7-3,many,CASSLRGSGGAWEQFF,TGTGCCAGCAGCTTAAGGGGTAGCGGGGGGGCTTGGGAGCAGTTCTTC